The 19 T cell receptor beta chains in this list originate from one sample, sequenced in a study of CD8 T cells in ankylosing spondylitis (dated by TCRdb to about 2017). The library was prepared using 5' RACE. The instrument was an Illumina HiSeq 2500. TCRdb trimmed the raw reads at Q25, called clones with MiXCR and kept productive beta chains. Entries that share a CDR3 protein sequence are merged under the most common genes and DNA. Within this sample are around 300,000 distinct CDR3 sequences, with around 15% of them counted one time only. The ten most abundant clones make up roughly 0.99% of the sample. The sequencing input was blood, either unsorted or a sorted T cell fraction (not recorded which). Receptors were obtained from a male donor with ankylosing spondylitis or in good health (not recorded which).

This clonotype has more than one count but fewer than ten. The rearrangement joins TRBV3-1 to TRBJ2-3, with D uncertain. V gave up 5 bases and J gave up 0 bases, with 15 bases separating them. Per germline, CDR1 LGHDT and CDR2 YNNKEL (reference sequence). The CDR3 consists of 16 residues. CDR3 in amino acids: CASSGPPVGSTDTQYF. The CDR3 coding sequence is TGTGCCAGCAGCGGCCCTCCCGTCGGCAGCACAGATACGCAGTATTTT.

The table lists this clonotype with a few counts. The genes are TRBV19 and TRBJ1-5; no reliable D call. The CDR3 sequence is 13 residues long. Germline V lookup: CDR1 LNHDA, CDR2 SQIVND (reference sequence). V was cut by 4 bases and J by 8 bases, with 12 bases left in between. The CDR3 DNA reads TGTGCCAGTAGTAAAGGTTCCCTCGAGCCCCAGCATTTT. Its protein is CASSKGSLEPQHF.

CDR3 region: CASTPGPSSEQFF. DNA of the CDR3: TGCGCCAGCACCCCAGGCCCGAGTTCTGAGCAGTTCTTC. The rearrangement joins TRBV5-1 to TRBJ2-1; D gene ambiguous. The CDR3 is 13 residues long. V dropped 6 bases and J dropped 9 bases, with 16 bases sitting between them. In germline, CDR1 is SGHRS, CDR2 YFSETQ.

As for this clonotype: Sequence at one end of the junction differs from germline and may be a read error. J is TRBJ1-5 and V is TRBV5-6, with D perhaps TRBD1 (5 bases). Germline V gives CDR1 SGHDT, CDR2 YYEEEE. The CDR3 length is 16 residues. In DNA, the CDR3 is TGTGCCAGCAGCTTGGGGGGACCCCGTAGCGATCAGCCCCAGCATTTT. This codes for CASSLGGPRSDQPQHF. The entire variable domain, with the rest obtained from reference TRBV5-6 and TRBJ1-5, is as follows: DAGVTQSPTHLIKTRGQQVTLRCSPKSGHDTVSWYQQALGQGPQFIFQYYEEEERQRGNFPDRFSGHQFPNYSSELNVNALLLGDSALYLCASSLGGPRSDQPQHFGDGTRLSIL.

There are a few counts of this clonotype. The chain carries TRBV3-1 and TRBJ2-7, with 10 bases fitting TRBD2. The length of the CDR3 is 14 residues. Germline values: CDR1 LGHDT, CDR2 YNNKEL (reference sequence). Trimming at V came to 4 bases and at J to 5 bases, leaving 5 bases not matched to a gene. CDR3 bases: TGTGCCAGCAGCCTGTATCTAGCGGGGGACGAGCAGTACTTC. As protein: CASSLYLAGDEQYF.

CDR3 coding DNA: TGCAGTGCTAGTCGGGTGGGGCGGACTGAAGCTTTCTTT. Protein product: CSASRVGRTEAFF. V is TRBV20-1 and J is TRBJ1-1; D might be TRBD1 (5 bases). The germline V and J ends were trimmed by 3 bases and 5 bases, with 13 bases remaining between them. In germline, CDR1 is DFQATT, CDR2 SNEGSKA (reference sequence). The CDR3 has 13 amino acids.

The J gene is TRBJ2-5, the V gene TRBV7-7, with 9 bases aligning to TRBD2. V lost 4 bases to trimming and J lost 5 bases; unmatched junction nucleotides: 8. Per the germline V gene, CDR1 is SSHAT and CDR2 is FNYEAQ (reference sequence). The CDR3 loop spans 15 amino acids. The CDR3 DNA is TGTGCCAGCAGCTCGACCGGGACTAGCTTGGAGACCCAGTACTTC. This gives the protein CASSSTGTSLETQYF.

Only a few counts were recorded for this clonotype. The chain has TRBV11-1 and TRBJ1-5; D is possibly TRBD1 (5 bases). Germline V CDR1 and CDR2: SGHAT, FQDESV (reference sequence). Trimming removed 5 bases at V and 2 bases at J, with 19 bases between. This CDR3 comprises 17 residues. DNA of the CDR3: TGTGCCAGCAGCCGAACTATCTTGACGGGACGCAATCAGCCCCAGCATTTT. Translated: CASSRTILTGRNQPQHF.

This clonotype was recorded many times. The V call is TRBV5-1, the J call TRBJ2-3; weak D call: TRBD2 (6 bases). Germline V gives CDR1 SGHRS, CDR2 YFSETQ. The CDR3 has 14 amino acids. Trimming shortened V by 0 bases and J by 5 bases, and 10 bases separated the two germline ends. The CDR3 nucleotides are TGCGCCAGCAGCTTGGTACGGGAGAAAGATACGCAGTATTTT. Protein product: CASSLVREKDTQYF.

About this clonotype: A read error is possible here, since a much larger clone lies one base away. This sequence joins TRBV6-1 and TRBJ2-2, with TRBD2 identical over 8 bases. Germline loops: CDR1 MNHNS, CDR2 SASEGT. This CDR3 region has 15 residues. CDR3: CASATGLDYRRELLF. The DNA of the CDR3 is TGTGCCAGCGCGACGGGACTAGACTACCGGAGGGAGCTGCTTTTT.

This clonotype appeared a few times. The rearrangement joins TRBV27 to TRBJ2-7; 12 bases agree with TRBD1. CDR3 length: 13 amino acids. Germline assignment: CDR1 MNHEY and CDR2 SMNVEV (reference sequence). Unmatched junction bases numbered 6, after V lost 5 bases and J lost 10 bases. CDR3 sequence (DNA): TGTGCCAGCAGTCCACCGGGACAGGGGGCACAGTACTTC. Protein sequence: CASSPPGQGAQYF.

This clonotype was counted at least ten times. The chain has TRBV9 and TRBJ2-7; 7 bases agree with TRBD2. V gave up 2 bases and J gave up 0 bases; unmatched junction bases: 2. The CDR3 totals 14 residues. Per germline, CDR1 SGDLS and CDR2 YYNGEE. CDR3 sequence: CASSVAGASYEQYF. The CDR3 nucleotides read TGTGCCAGCAGCGTGGCGGGAGCCTCCTACGAGCAGTACTTC.

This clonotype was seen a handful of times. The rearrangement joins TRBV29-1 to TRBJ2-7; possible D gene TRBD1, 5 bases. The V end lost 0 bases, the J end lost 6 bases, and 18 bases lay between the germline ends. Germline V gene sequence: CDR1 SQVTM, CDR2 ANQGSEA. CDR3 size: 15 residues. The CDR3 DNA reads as TGCAGCGTTGAAGAGGGGTGGGTTAACCAGGGCGAGCAGTACTTC. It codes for CSVEEGWVNQGEQYF.

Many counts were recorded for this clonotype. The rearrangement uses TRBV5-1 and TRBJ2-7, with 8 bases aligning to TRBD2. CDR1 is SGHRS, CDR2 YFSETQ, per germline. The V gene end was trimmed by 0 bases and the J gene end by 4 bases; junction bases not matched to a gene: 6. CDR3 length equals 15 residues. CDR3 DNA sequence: TGCGCCAGCAGCTTGGAAGGGACTAGGTCTTACGAGCAGTACTTC. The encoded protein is CASSLEGTRSYEQYF.

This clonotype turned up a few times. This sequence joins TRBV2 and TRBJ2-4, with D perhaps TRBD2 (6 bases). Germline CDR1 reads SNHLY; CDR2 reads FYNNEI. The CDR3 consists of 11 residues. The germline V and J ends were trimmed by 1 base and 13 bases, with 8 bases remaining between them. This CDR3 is CASSEGGVQYF. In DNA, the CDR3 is TGTGCCAGCAGTGAAGGCGGGGTCCAGTACTTC.

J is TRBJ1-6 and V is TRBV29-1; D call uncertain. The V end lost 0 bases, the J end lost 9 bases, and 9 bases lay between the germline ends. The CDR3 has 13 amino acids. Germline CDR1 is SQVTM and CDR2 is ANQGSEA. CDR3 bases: TGCAGCGTTGAAGAAGACTGGAGTTCACCCCTCCACTTT. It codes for CSVEEDWSSPLHF.

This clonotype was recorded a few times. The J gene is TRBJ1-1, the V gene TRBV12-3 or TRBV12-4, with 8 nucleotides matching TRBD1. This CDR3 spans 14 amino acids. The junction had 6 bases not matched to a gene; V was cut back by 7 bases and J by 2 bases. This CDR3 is CASKPGQVNTEAFF. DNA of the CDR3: TGTGCCAGCAAACCGGGACAGGTCAACACTGAAGCTTTCTTT.

The CDR3 DNA sequence: TGTGCCAGCAAAGACCCAGGCTCCTATAATTCACCCCTCCACTTT. Protein sequence: CASKDPGSYNSPLHF. J is TRBJ1-6 and V is TRBV6-1; D is uncertain. Germline CDR1 is MNHNS and CDR2 is SASEGT. The CDR3 is 15 amino acids. Trimming stripped 7 bases from V and 0 bases from J, with 10 bases between.

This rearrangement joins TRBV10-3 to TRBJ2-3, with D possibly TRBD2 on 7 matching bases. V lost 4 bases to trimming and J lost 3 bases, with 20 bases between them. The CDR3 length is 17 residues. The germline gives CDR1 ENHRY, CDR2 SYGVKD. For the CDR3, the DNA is TGTGCCATCAGTGGACCGGGGGGCGCTGTCCAGACAGATACGCAGTATTTT. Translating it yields CAISGPGGAVQTDTQYF.